Detailed here is one T cell receptor (beta chain). The antigen is unknown. This entry comes from a study of T cells in Graves' hyperthyroidism and ophthalmopathy. Study-level findings and limits: In blood, most of the thyroid clonotypes expanded above 0.001 were also present. A model using 13 V-J features told ophthalmopathy apart from stable hyperthyroidism.

Patients aged 18 to 65 had newly diagnosed hyperthyroidism that had lasted under 2 months. The V gene end was trimmed by 6 bases and the J gene end by 2 bases; junction bases not matched to a gene: 3. CDR3 length equals 14 residues. Germline V gene data show CDR1 as LNHDA and CDR2 as SQIVND (reference sequence). Amplification of TCR beta CDR3 regions was performed using RNA transcripts as template. HTBI primers drove first-round RT-PCR of the TCR CDR3. TCRdb processed the multiplex PCR reads anew with MiXCR; each CDR3 protein has one entry. The repertoire includes around 300,000 distinct CDR3 sequences, roughly 15% of them detected once, and 30% to 35% sits in the top ten.

Sequencing was done on a sample of blood. The genes are TRBV19 and TRBJ2-7, with TRBD2 identical over 11 bases. The sequence was collected from a woman aged 45-60 years with Graves' hyperthyroidism that later progressed to Graves' ophthalmopathy. DNA for the CDR3: TGTGCCAGTAGGACTAGCGGGACCCCCTACGAGCAGTACTTC. Protein sequence: CASRTSGTPYEQYF.